The 2 T cell receptor beta chains below were found in one sample sequenced in a study of cytotoxic CD8 clonotypes in ibrutinib-treated CLL. TCRdb's copy holds only in-frame clones and misses some; the assay was immunoSEQ multiplex PCR. The table has around 140,000 clones, 70% to 90% seen once. Sequenced material: PBMCs, taken after 36 months of ibrutinib treatment. The origin of the receptors is a human donor with chronic lymphocytic leukemia.

The chain couples TRBV5-1 to TRBJ2-2, with D perhaps TRBD2 (5 bases). Trimming left V 0 bases short and J 3 bases short, with 12 bases between. This CDR3 spans 16 amino acids. Germline loops: CDR1 SGHRS, CDR2 YFSETQ. The CDR3 protein is CASSLGLAYYTGELFF. The CDR3 region has the DNA TGCGCCAGCAGCTTGGGGCTAGCATATTACACCGGGGAGCTGTTTTTT.

The rearrangement joins TRBV19 to TRBJ1-6, with 8 bases fitting TRBD1. The V segment lost 4 bases and the J segment 7 bases; nucleotides outside the gene matches: 3. The CDR3 has 14 amino acids. The V gene's germline CDR1 is LNHDA and CDR2 SQIVND (reference sequence). This CDR3 reads CASSTGQANSPLHF. CDR3 nucleotide sequence: TGTGCCAGTAGTACGGGACAGGCGAATTCACCCCTCCACTTT.